One and the same sample provided the 22 T cell receptor beta chains below, sequenced in a study of shared clonotypes between healthy human individuals. TCRdb's copy holds only in-frame clones and misses some; the assay was immunoSEQ multiplex PCR. The sample yields more than 850,000 clones, 75% to 85% seen once. The sample taken for sequencing was memory CD4+ T cells from PBMCs. The subset was: CD45RA-negative fraction. The receptors originated from a man between 18 and 29 years old in good health. Some clones in this sample may be carry-over from other donors' samples.

J is TRBJ2-5 and V is TRBV18, with TRBD1 matching 10 bases. This CDR3 has 15 residues. Germline assignment: CDR1 KGHSH and CDR2 LQKENI. The V and J ends lost 3 bases and 5 bases, in that order; junction bases with no gene match: 6. The DNA for the CDR3 is TGTGCCAGCTCACCCGACAGGGGGCCCTGGGAGACCCAGTACTTC. It is translated as CASSPDRGPWETQYF.

This chain links TRBV4-3 with TRBJ2-7, with D unresolved. CDR3 length: 14 amino acids. Germline V gene sequence: CDR1 LGHNA, CDR2 YSLEER. Trimming cost V 4 bases and J 2 bases, with 12 bases left between them. CDR3 loop: CASSRADGTYEQYF. The CDR3 DNA reads as TGCGCCAGCAGCCGGGCCGACGGCACCTACGAGCAGTACTTC.

The chain employs TRBV4-3 and TRBJ2-7, with 7 bases identical to TRBD2. With V trimmed by 0 bases and J by 6 bases, 8 bases remained unmatched. CDR3 length: 15 residues. From germline, CDR1 is LGHNA and CDR2 YSLEER. This CDR3 is CASSQDLGEGSEQYF. CDR3 coding DNA: TGCGCCAGCAGCCAAGATTTGGGGGAGGGGAGCGAGCAGTACTTC.

This clone showed up just a few times. The CDR3 DNA is TGCGCCAGCAGCCAATCGGGACTAGCGGATTACACCGGGGAGCTGTTTTTT. Its protein product is CASSQSGLADYTGELFF. The rearrangement links TRBV5-1 to TRBJ2-2, with TRBD2 matching 11 bases. This CDR3 has 17 residues. The ends lost 4 bases at V and 3 bases at J; junction bases unmatched: 8. Germline V gives CDR1 SGHRS, CDR2 YFSETQ.

This clone was seen once. This same CDR3 is encoded by further DNA sequences in the sample. V usage is TRBV29-1 and J usage is TRBJ2-1; D perhaps matches TRBD2 (5 bases). This CDR3 comprises 13 residues. V was pared by 4 bases and J by 0 bases, with 7 bases between. Per germline, CDR1 SQVTM and CDR2 ANQGSEA. The CDR3 DNA follows: TGCAGCGTTGCGGGGAGCTCCTACAATGAGCAGTTCTTC. This codes for CSVAGSSYNEQFF.

This clone was counted a few times. This sequence joins TRBV11-2 and TRBJ1-1; D not resolved. The length of the CDR3 is 13 residues. The germline V and J ends were trimmed by 5 bases and 0 bases, with 7 bases remaining between them. From germline, CDR1 is SGHAT and CDR2 FQNNGV. The CDR3 sequence is CASSDQVNTEAFF. The CDR3 coding sequence is TGTGCCAGCAGCGACCAAGTGAACACTGAAGCTTTCTTT.

This sequence joins TRBV20-1 and TRBJ1-1; D remains unclear. Germline CDR1 reads DFQATT; CDR2 reads SNEGSKA (reference sequence). The CDR3 runs to 11 residues. V dropped 1 base and J dropped 9 bases, with 9 bases sitting between them. CDR3 in amino acids: CSARGAGQAFF. The CDR3 DNA reads as TGCAGTGCTAGAGGAGCGGGCCAAGCTTTCTTT.

The rearrangement joins TRBV2 to TRBJ2-6; D not certain. CDR1 is SNHLY, CDR2 FYNNEI, per germline. The V end lost 4 bases, the J end lost 0 bases, and 10 bases lay between the germline ends. CDR3 length equals 16 residues. The CDR3 DNA is TGTGCCAGCAGTGGTGCCCCATCCTCTGGGGCCAACGTCCTGACTTTC. As protein: CASSGAPSSGANVLTF.

For the CDR3, the DNA is TGTGCCAGCAGCCCTCCCGGGGCCTACAATGAGCAGTTCTTC. As protein: CASSPPGAYNEQFF. The chain links TRBV9 to TRBJ2-1; TRBD2 might be the D (5 bases). Germline V gene lookup returns CDR1 SGDLS and CDR2 YYNGEE. Trimming cost V 4 bases and J 2 bases, with 10 bases left between them. This CDR3 contains 14 residues.

CDR3 residues: CASSAHSRGAGELFF. CDR3 nucleotide sequence: TGTGCCAGTAGTGCCCACTCCAGGGGGGCCGGGGAGCTGTTTTTT. The rearrangement uses TRBV19 and TRBJ2-2, with D maybe TRBD1 (7 bases). V gave up 5 bases and J gave up 6 bases, with 16 bases separating them. The CDR3 length is 15 residues. Germline CDR1 and CDR2: LNHDA and SQIVND (reference sequence). The complete variable domain, with remaining parts taken from reference TRBV19 and TRBJ2-2, reads DGGITQSPKYLFRKEGQNVTLSCEQNLNHDAMYWYRQDPGQGLRLIYYSQIVNDFQKGDIAEGYSVSREKKESFPLTVTSAQKNPTAFYLCASSAHSRGAGELFFGEGSRLTVL.

A remark on this clone: The identical CDR3 is also encoded by other nucleotide sequences in the sample. The CDR3 nucleotides read TGTGCCGGAGGAGGGTACAATGAGCAGTTCTTC. Its translation: CAGGGYNEQFF. The rearrangement joins TRBV28 to TRBJ2-1; tentative D call: TRBD2 (6 bases). In germline, CDR1 is MDHEN, CDR2 SYDVKM. This CDR3 comprises 11 residues. V lost 11 bases and J lost 4, with 9 bases in between.

V usage is TRBV18 and J usage is TRBJ1-1, with D possibly matching TRBD1 (5 bases). Germline assignment: CDR1 KGHSH and CDR2 LQKENI. The CDR3 length is 17 residues. The V gene lost 3 bases and the J gene lost 0 bases, with 17 bases spanning the gap. The CDR3 region is CASSPLTRQLMNTEAFF. For the CDR3, the DNA is TGTGCCAGCTCACCCTTGACGCGACAGTTAATGAACACTGAAGCTTTCTTT.

The chain is built from TRBV7-9 and TRBJ2-3, with 9 nucleotides matching TRBD2. CDR3 length: 16 residues. Germline loops: CDR1 SEHNR, CDR2 FQNEAQ (reference sequence). V gave up 4 bases and J gave up 4 bases; unmatched junction bases: 9. The chain's CDR3 is CASSSRGLAFSDTQYF. CDR3 DNA: TGTGCCAGCAGCTCCCGGGGACTAGCTTTTTCAGATACGCAGTATTTT.

The chain is built from TRBV20-1 and TRBJ2-7; maybe TRBD1 (5 bases). V dropped 5 bases and J dropped 7 bases, with 12 bases sitting between them. The CDR3 covers 11 residues. Germline lookup yields CDR1 DFQATT and CDR2 SNEGSKA (reference sequence). The CDR3 nucleotides read TGCAGTGCTGCGGACACCGCTGAGCAGTACTTC. It specifies CSAADTAEQYF.

J is TRBJ2-5 and V is TRBV21-1; the table gives TRBD2 as D, unverified against the DNA. TRBV21-1 is labeled a pseudogene. This CDR3 spans 17 amino acids. CDR3 region: CASSSPVERRNQETQYF. The CDR3 DNA reads as TGTGCCAGCAGCTCCCCCGTGGAAAGGCGGAACCAAGAGACCCAGTACTTC.

A remark on this clone: This could be a read error, since a much larger clone is one nucleotide away. The J gene is TRBJ2-7, the V gene TRBV7-9, with D possibly matching TRBD2 (6 bases). The CDR3 runs 14 residues. Germline lookup yields CDR1 SEHNR and CDR2 FQNEAQ (reference sequence). V was pared by 0 bases and J by 3 bases, with 9 bases between. The CDR3 DNA sequence: TGTGCCAGCAGCTTAGCGGTGGGGGGCTACGAGCAGTACTTC. This translates into CASSLAVGGYEQYF.

The chain combines TRBV18 with TRBJ2-3; perhaps TRBD1 as D (6 bases). From germline, CDR1 is KGHSH and CDR2 LQKENI. Deletions cut 4 bases from V and 2 bases from J, with 10 bases between. CDR3 size: 14 residues. The DNA of the CDR3 is TGTGCCAGCTCACACGGACAGAACACAGATACGCAGTATTTT. It codes for CASSHGQNTDTQYF. Looking up the rest from reference TRBV18 and TRBJ2-3 gives the full variable domain: NAGVMQNPRHLVRRRGQEARLRCSPMKGHSHVYWYRQLPEEGLKFMVYLQKENIIDESGMPKERFSAEFPKEGPSILRIQQVVRGDSAAYFCASSHGQNTDTQYFGPGTRLTVL.

The J gene is TRBJ2-3, the V gene TRBV2; 9 positions match TRBD2. This CDR3 is 16 amino acids long. CDR1 and CDR2 from the germline V gene are SNHLY and FYNNEI. The J segment lost 0 bases and the V segment lost 5 bases, leaving 6 bases of the junction unmatched. The CDR3 loop reads CASSTRLAVSTDTQYF. The CDR3, as DNA: TGTGCCAGCAGTACCCGACTAGCGGTTAGCACAGATACGCAGTATTTT. Filled out from reference TRBV2 and TRBJ2-3, the complete variable domain reads EPEVTQTPSHQVTQMGQEVILRCVPISNHLYFYWYRQILGQKVEFLVSFYNNEISEKSEIFDDQFSVERPDGSNFTLKIRSTKLEDSAMYFCASSTRLAVSTDTQYFGPGTRLTVL.

The gene calls are TRBV2 and TRBJ1-4, with D possibly matching TRBD1 (6 bases). CDR1 is SNHLY, CDR2 FYNNEI, per germline. V was pared by 3 bases and J by 7 bases, with 18 bases between. This CDR3 is 16 amino acids long. The CDR3 here is CASSESVNRDIEKLFF. The CDR3 DNA follows: TGTGCCAGCAGTGAGTCTGTGAACCGGGACATTGAAAAACTGTTTTTT.

The J gene is TRBJ1-1, the V gene TRBV7-2; TRBD1 is a possible D gene (6 bases). V lost 8 bases to trimming and J lost 4 bases, with 17 bases between them. The germline V gene encodes CDR1 SGHTA and CDR2 FQGNSA. The CDR3 has 14 residues. The CDR3 DNA reads as TGTGCCAGCCGGGGAAGGGGGGGCGGCACTGAAGCTTTCTTT. The encoded protein is CASRGRGGGTEAFF.

This rearrangement joins TRBV12-2 to TRBJ2-2; the table's D call of TRBD2 was not tested on the DNA. TRBV12-2 is an annotated pseudogene. The CDR3 is 16 amino acids. CDR3 sequence: CASRLAQREWDGELFF. DNA of the CDR3: TGTGCAAGTCGCTTAGCCCAGCGGGAGTGGGACGGGGAGCTGTTTTTT.

Notes on this clone: The same CDR3 also results from other DNA sequences found in this sample. The chain is built from TRBV18 and TRBJ2-5; a weak D match, TRBD1 (6 bases). The V and J ends lost 0 bases and 4 bases respectively, with 6 bases between them. The germline gives CDR1 KGHSH, CDR2 LQKENI. This CDR3 spans 13 amino acids. The CDR3 here is CASSPPGGETQYF. CDR3 DNA: TGTGCCAGCTCACCACCAGGGGGAGAGACCCAGTACTTC.